The clone carrying this T cell receptor (beta chain) has just a few counts. No antigen is known for it. Each CDR3 protein is one row after TCRdb ran MiXCR on the RT-PCR reads. This sample carries around 540,000 distinct CDR3 sequences, about 12% of them seen once, and the ten largest clones take about 10%. The entry originates in a study of response to subunit inactivated influenza vaccine. Broader study findings: The study's authors posited that every seasonal influenza vaccination enlists few new T cells.

With 5 bases clipped from V and 9 bases from J, the junction kept 4 bases outside the gene matches. Germline CDR1 and CDR2: SNHLY and FYNNEI. The CDR3 length is 12 residues. The V gene is TRBV2, the J gene TRBJ2-1; 7 nucleotides agree with TRBD1. The sample consisted of PBMCs from blood, taken on the day of vaccination. The receptor's source is a man aged 50-60 years who received an inactivated influenza vaccine. DNA of the CDR3: TGTGCCAGCAGTCCCCAGGGGGTTGAGCAGTTCTTC. Translating it yields CASSPQGVEQFF.